The 30 T cell receptor beta chains listed next were all sequenced from one sample in a study of CXCR3-negative and CXCR3-positive naive CD8 T cells. The TRB cDNA libraries were prepared by 5' RACE with UMI labels. Following a re-call of the 5' RACE reads, TCRdb has one entry per CDR3 protein and lacks DNA. This listing includes over 35,000 distinct CDR3 sequences. Sequencing was done on a sample of memory CD8+ T cells from blood. These receptors were taken from a human donor in good health. Some clones in this sample may be carry-over from other donors' samples.

This CDR3 reads CASVTGANGYTF. The chain joins TRBV12-3 or TRBV12-4 to TRBJ1-2; TCRdb picks TRBD1, but there is no DNA to check that call. This CDR3 region has 12 residues.

J is TRBJ2-1 and V is TRBV4-2; without DNA, the TCRdb call of TRBD1 cannot be checked. The CDR3 covers 16 residues. CDR1 LGHNA and CDR2 YNFKEQ come from the germline V gene. CDR3 in amino acids: CASSQDMGQGYNEQFF.

This clonotype is deemed medium-sized by its frequency. This sequence joins TRBV4-3 and TRBJ2-2; the TCRdb D gene call, TRBD1, has no DNA to confirm it. In germline, CDR1 is LGHNA, CDR2 YSLEER. The CDR3 is 16 amino acids. CDR3 protein: CASSHTPGQGAGELFF.

This chain uses TRBV9 with TRBJ2-3; TCRdb outputs TRBD1, but without DNA this stays unchecked. The length of the CDR3 is 13 residues. Germline CDR1 is SGDLS and CDR2 is YYNGEE. The CDR3 reads CASSVGDTDTQYF. Full variable domain (missing parts from reference TRBV9 and TRBJ2-3): DSGVTQTPKHLITATGQRVTLRCSPRSGDLSVYWYQQSLDQGLQFLIQYYNGEERAKGNILERFSAQQFPDLHSELNLSSLELGDSALYFCASSVGDTDTQYFGPGTRLTVL.

J is TRBJ1-1 and V is TRBV29-1. CDR3 length: 13 residues. Germline V gene lookup returns CDR1 SQVTM and CDR2 ANQGSEA. CDR3 amino acids: CSVARSVNTEAFF.

The chain employs TRBV30 and TRBJ1-4. Per the germline V gene, CDR1 is GTSNPN and CDR2 is SVGIG (reference sequence). The CDR3 is 15 residues long. The chain's CDR3 is CAWSVRGLDHEKLFF.

CDR3 sequence reads: CASSSWGNTEAFF. The rearrangement links TRBV7-3 to TRBJ1-1. This CDR3 contains 13 residues. Per germline, CDR1 SGHTA and CDR2 FQGTGA.

The rearrangement links TRBV20-1 to TRBJ1-5. The CDR3 consists of 13 residues. In germline, CDR1 is DFQATT, CDR2 SNEGSKA (reference sequence). This chain's CDR3 is CSASEAGGVPQHF.

The CDR3 spells CASSPYMAGDGSYEQYF. The chain combines TRBV3-1 with TRBJ2-7; TCRdb names TRBD2, which stays unverified in the absence of DNA. The CDR3 runs 17 residues. Germline V gene sequence: CDR1 LGHDT, CDR2 YNNKEL (reference sequence).

The chain joins TRBV18 to TRBJ2-1. CDR1 is KGHSH, CDR2 LQKENI, per germline. The CDR3 consists of 13 residues. The CDR3 loop is CASWSGVYNEQFF.

The rearrangement links TRBV7-3 to TRBJ2-7; TCRdb's assignment of TRBD1 cannot be checked, as there is no DNA. The length of the CDR3 is 14 residues. Per germline, CDR1 SGHTA and CDR2 FQGTGA. CDR3 sequence reads: CASSSTGDSYEQYF.

The chain carries TRBV11-2 and TRBJ2-1. The CDR3 has 12 amino acids. The germline V gene has CDR1 SGHAT and CDR2 FQNNGV. The CDR3: CASSFSGNEQFF.

The chain is built from TRBV7-6 and TRBJ1-1; the TRBD1 assignment by TCRdb is unverifiable without DNA. This CDR3 is built from 15 residues. Germline V lookup: CDR1 SGHVS, CDR2 FNYEAQ. The CDR3 sequence: CASSLGGTGGTEAFF. Filled out from reference TRBV7-6 and TRBJ1-1, the complete variable domain reads GAGVSQSPRYKVTKRGQDVALRCDPISGHVSLYWYRQALGQGPEFLTYFNYEAQQDKSGLPNDRFSAERPEGSISTLTIQRTEQRDSAMYRCASSLGGTGGTEAFFGQGTRLTVV.

J is TRBJ2-3 and V is TRBV7-3. Per germline, CDR1 SGHTA and CDR2 FQGTGA. There are 15 residues in the CDR3. The CDR3 sequence: CASRESDRYTDTQYF.

The chain has TRBV9 and TRBJ2-7; TCRdb lists TRBD1, though no DNA is available to test this call. CDR1 is SGDLS, CDR2 YYNGEE, per germline. This CDR3 contains 15 residues. The CDR3: CASSPQTGSTYEQYF.

The V gene is TRBV5-1, the J gene TRBJ1-1; TCRdb designates TRBD1, a call that cannot be tested without DNA. This CDR3 contains 15 residues. Germline V lookup: CDR1 SGHRS, CDR2 YFSETQ. This chain's CDR3 is CASSNWEATGPEAFF.

This sequence joins TRBV29-1 and TRBJ2-7; TCRdb indicates TRBD1, and absent DNA this call remains unverified. CDR3 length: 12 residues. Germline lookup yields CDR1 SQVTM and CDR2 ANQGSEA. The CDR3 here is CSVDVTGDEQYF.

J is TRBJ1-1 and V is TRBV27. This CDR3 has 13 amino acids. In germline, CDR1 is MNHEY, CDR2 SMNVEV (reference sequence). CDR3 sequence reads: CASRETGSTEAFF.

Judged by frequency, this clonotype is medium-sized. J is TRBJ2-3 and V is TRBV15; TCRdb names TRBD1, which stays unverified in the absence of DNA. The length of the CDR3 is 15 residues. In germline, CDR1 is LNHNV, CDR2 YYDKDF (reference sequence). CDR3 loop: CATSKGQGDTDTQYF.

The V call is TRBV20-1, the J call TRBJ2-3; no DNA is available, so the TRBD2 call from TCRdb remains unchecked. The germline CDR1 and CDR2 sequences are DFQATT and SNEGSKA (reference sequence). The length of the CDR3 is 20 residues. CDR3 protein: CSARTPQVLRLAASTDTQYF.

This chain links TRBV20-1 with TRBJ2-1; the D call of TRBD2 rests on TCRdb alone, since no DNA is present to check it. The CDR3 contains 19 residues. Germline values: CDR1 DFQATT, CDR2 SNEGSKA (reference sequence). This chain's CDR3 is CSARDLASGSISSYNEQFF.

The gene calls are TRBV28 and TRBJ2-7; TCRdb returns TRBD2, unconfirmable since there is no DNA. Germline CDR1 MDHEN, CDR2 SYDVKM. The CDR3 has 14 amino acids. CDR3: CASISSGRRNEQYF.

The rearrangement uses TRBV28 and TRBJ1-5; the TCRdb D gene call, TRBD1, has no DNA to confirm it. CDR1 and CDR2 (germline): MDHEN, SYDVKM. This CDR3 spans 15 amino acids. CDR3 amino acids: CASRRRGSSNQPQHF.

The J gene is TRBJ2-2, the V gene TRBV15. This CDR3 has 13 residues. The germline V gene has CDR1 LNHNV and CDR2 YYDKDF (reference sequence). The CDR3 protein is CATSNSNTGELFF. The whole variable domain, remainder taken from reference TRBV15 and TRBJ2-2, is DAMVIQNPRYQVTQFGKPVTLSCSQTLNHNVMYWYQQKSSQAPKLLFHYYDKDFNNEADTPDNFQSRRPNTSFCFLDIRSPGLGDTAMYLCATSNSNTGELFFGEGSRLTVL.

V and J are TRBV28 and TRBJ2-7. CDR1 and CDR2 (germline): MDHEN, SYDVKM. CDR3 length: 12 amino acids. CDR3 sequence: CVSSLSEYEQYF.

The CDR3 region is CASSLSRGGVRDIQYF. The J gene is TRBJ2-4, the V gene TRBV28. The CDR3 sequence is 16 residues long. Germline V gene lookup returns CDR1 MDHEN and CDR2 SYDVKM.

The chain employs TRBV13 and TRBJ2-1; TCRdb returns TRBD1, unconfirmable since there is no DNA. Per the germline V gene, CDR1 is PRHDT and CDR2 is FYEKMQ (reference sequence). CDR3 length: 16 residues. The chain's CDR3 is CASSDASTGPLDEQFF.

This chain uses TRBV5-1 with TRBJ2-3. The CDR3 spans 14 residues. CDR1 is SGHRS, CDR2 YFSETQ, per germline. The CDR3 loop reads CASNYDGYTDTQYF. The full variable domain, rest sourced from reference TRBV5-1 and TRBJ2-3, is KAGVTQTPRYLIKTRGQQVTLSCSPISGHRSVSWYQQTPGQGLQFLFEYFSETQRNKGNFPGRFSGRQFSNSRSEMNVSTLELGDSALYLCASNYDGYTDTQYFGPGTRLTVL.

V gene TRBV28 combines with J gene TRBJ2-7. This CDR3 is 14 amino acids long. CDR1 and CDR2 (germline): MDHEN, SYDVKM. The CDR3 reads CASSATRSRYEQYF.

This chain joins TRBV27 and TRBJ2-7; the D gene TCRdb calls, TRBD1, cannot be checked with no DNA. The germline gives CDR1 MNHEY, CDR2 SMNVEV (reference sequence). This CDR3 spans 14 amino acids. CDR3 residues: CASSLSKGIGEQYF.